The rows below give T cell receptor beta chains drawn from one sample of a study of beta chain features in type 1 diabetes. The repertoire was sequenced with immunoSEQ multiplex PCR; TCRdb's copy has only in-frame clones and lacks some. The profile shows about 290,000 clones, 8% of them singletons. Sequencing input: central memory CD4+ T cells from blood. All receptors derive from a woman aged 18-29 years in good health. Both conserved end residues are trimmed from each CDR3.

>TRBJ1-5|TRBV7-2
ASSSQSYSNQPQH
>TRBJ1-1|TRBV6-6
ASVRRARNTEAF
>TRBJ1-3|TRBV30
AWSKQGSNTIY
>TRBJ1-6|TRBV7-9
ASSPGTGLGNSPLH
>TRBJ2-7|TRBV11-3
ASSWGDSYEQY
>TRBJ2-4|TRBV7-9
ASNTGPLAKNIQY
>TRBJ2-7|TRBV11-2
ASSLDFGHEQY
>TRBJ1-1|TRBV7-9
ASSLIGGTEAF
>TRBJ1-3|TRBV27
ASSLRDGNTIY
>TRBJ2-3|TRBV14
ASSQATEDTQY
>NA|TRBV10-3
AISRGGDSYEQY
>TRBJ2-5|TRBV5-4
ASSLAGWDREETQY
>TRBJ1-2|TRBV30
AWSRGVANYGYT
>TRBJ2-2|TRBV30
AWRRGPDTGELF
>TRBJ2-1|TRBV25-1
ASSGPNYNEQF
>TRBJ2-1|TRBV7-6
ASSHSVVGGRRNEQF
>TRBJ1-6|TRBV7-3
ASSRQGNSPLH
>TRBJ1-2|TRBV11-2
ASSPRQGGYGYT
>TRBJ2-7|TRBV7-9
ASSLSQASSYEQY
>TRBJ1-2|TRBV5-4
ASSFPGWGYT
>TRBJ2-7|TRBV11-3
ASRARAGGAYEQY
>TRBJ2-5|TRBV7-2
ASSFSAAGTQY
>TRBJ1-4|TRBV2
ASRFTATNEKLF
>TRBJ2-4|TRBV6-5
ASSRQGRTKNIQY
>TRBJ1-2|TRBV18
ASSPSQELNYGYT
>TRBJ2-3|TRBV5-6
ASSSIGTQY
>TRBJ2-7|TRBV7-8
ASSFQGQGSSYEQY
>TRBJ1-5|TRBV5-6
ASSLWGPDNQPQH
>TRBJ1-5|TRBV18
ASSLSMSNQPQH
>TRBJ2-1|TRBV28
ASTMGGFHEQF
>TRBJ2-3|TRBV9
ASSRGRRALLTDTQY
>TRBJ1-3|TRBV6-5
ASSSGQFSGNTIY
>TRBJ1-1|TRBV5-1
ASSLEQNTEAF
>TRBJ2-3|TRBV4-2
ASSGREGGDTQY
>TRBJ2-2|TRBV5-4
ASKAGVGANTGELF
>TRBJ2-2|TRBV7-3
ASSFSGNTGELF
>TRBJ2-7|TRBV6-5
ASRPDRSSYEQY
>TRBJ2-1|TRBV11-2
ASSPWNYNEQF
>TRBJ2-1|TRBV5-1
ASSLYGNEQF
>TRBJ2-5|TRBV27
ASSLAGRETQY
>TRBJ1-5|TRBV9
ASSGREGANQPQH
>TRBJ2-2|TRBV7-9
ASSLRSGTDTGELF
>TRBJ2-1|TRBV6-6
ASSLPLGPEQF
>TRBJ2-5|TRBV27
ASSFLTGETQY
>TRBJ1-5|TRBV21-1
ASSKKCPKPQH
>TRBJ2-1|TRBV7-7
ASSITQGDYNEQF
>TRBJ2-3|TRBV19
ASSLQGSTDTQY
>TRBJ2-7|TRBV7-9
ASSPGQSSYEQY
>TRBJ2-4|TRBV30
AWSKGPGGKNIQY
>TRBJ2-7|TRBV30
AWSFSRQRHEQY
>TRBJ1-2|TRBV7-2
ASSLSGQDYGYT
>TRBJ2-6|TRBV9
ASSLDIGVSGANVLT